This T cell receptor beta chain comes out of a study of cytomegalovirus exposure and HLA in healthy donors. Regarding the study as a whole: Reportedly, fewer N-insertions than the roughly 700-donor mean appeared in an Asian-associated ancestry cluster in a later analysis. A later analysis linked some 17,000 TCR beta sequences to HLA alleles at 0.05 false discovery rate.

Germline V gene sequence: CDR1 MDHEN, CDR2 SYDVKM. Trimming removed 8 bases at V and 0 bases at J, with 11 bases between. The CDR3 totals 14 residues. Primers for the PCR totalled 60 Vbeta and 13 Jbeta. Sequencing was performed with immunoSEQ multiplex PCR; in TCRdb, only in-frame clones are kept and a portion is missing. Of 70,000 to 100,000 clones in the sample, around 67% are singletons; the top ten hold 6.9%. This clone was found a few times. As yet, its antigen is unknown. The genes are TRBV28 and TRBJ1-3; tentative D call: TRBD1 (5 bases). This TCR came from a woman aged 45 to 65 in good health and CMV-seropositive. The sequencing sample was made of PBMCs. The CDR3 loop reads CASSTESSGNTIYF. The CDR3 region has the DNA TGTGCCAGCTCGACAGAGAGCTCTGGAAACACCATATATTTT.